The clone carrying this T cell receptor beta chain is large by share. This entry comes from a study of CD8+ T cells in alopecia areata. Across the whole study: Dosing spanned 6 to 18 months on tofacitinib, then 6 months off drug.

CDR1 SGHAT and CDR2 FQNNGV come from the germline V gene. There are 17 residues in the CDR3. Trimming took 4 bases from V and 5 from J, leaving 21 bases between them. Described treatment: oral pan-JAK inhibitor, 5-10 mg twice daily. Collected material from alopecia areata patients comprised lesional scalp punch biopsies and peripheral blood. The sequencing template was cDNA reverse transcribed from extracted RNA. The repertoire was sequenced with immunoSEQ multiplex PCR; TCRdb's copy has only in-frame clones and lacks some. The repertoire consists of about 4,400 clones, with approximately 57% occurring once and the leading ten covering approximately 10%.

The genes are TRBV11-2 and TRBJ2-4, with a possible D match to TRBD1 (6 bases). The source of this sequence is a human donor with alopecia areata. Sample: skin, taken around week 36, from a patient treated with tofacitinib. CDR3 region: CASSSGRQQGYENIQYF. The CDR3 DNA follows: TGTGCCAGCAGCTCGGGAAGACAGCAGGGGTATGAAAACATTCAGTACTTC.